The sequence of this T cell receptor beta chain was determined in a study of cytomegalovirus exposure and HLA in healthy donors. V was trimmed by 3 bases and J by 0 bases, leaving 8 bases between them. The CDR3 totals 15 residues. Per germline, CDR1 MRHNA and CDR2 SNTAGT. PCR employed 60 Vbeta and 13 Jbeta primers. Data came from immunoSEQ multiplex PCR; TCRdb stores just in-frame clones and leaves some out. The sample yields around 140,000 clones, 73% seen once. This chain uses TRBV6-4 with TRBJ2-2; D is unresolved. Source material: PBMCs. The source is a young woman in good health and CMV-seronegative. CDR3 sequence reads: CASSEGGANTGELFF. The CDR3 DNA reads as TGTGCCAGCAGTGAAGGCGGAGCGAACACCGGGGAGCTGTTTTTT.